This T cell receptor beta chain was captured in a study of shared clonotypes between healthy human individuals. Overall study results and limits: Clonotypes shared by all four donors outscored non-shared clonotypes in generation probability.

Clones were sequenced by immunoSEQ multiplex PCR, and TCRdb holds only the in-frame ones, with some missing. The table includes roughly 810,000 clones, 90% to 97% detected once. This clone has just one count. The antigen is not known. Germline CDR1 reads MGHRA; CDR2 reads YSYEKL. V was clipped by 0 bases and J by 3 bases, with 9 bases between them. The CDR3 covers 14 residues. The naive CD8 subset, CD45RO-negative cells positively selected for CCR7, excluded terminally differentiated effector memory CD45RA+ cells. Sequenced input: naive CD8+ T cells sorted from blood. This TCR was recovered from a man between 25 and 39 years old in good health. The J gene is TRBJ2-7, the V gene TRBV4-1, with a tentative D call TRBD2 (6 bases). CDR3 nucleotides: TGCGCCAGCAGCCAAGAATGGGACTTCTACGAGCAGTACTTC. Amino acid sequence: CASSQEWDFYEQYF.